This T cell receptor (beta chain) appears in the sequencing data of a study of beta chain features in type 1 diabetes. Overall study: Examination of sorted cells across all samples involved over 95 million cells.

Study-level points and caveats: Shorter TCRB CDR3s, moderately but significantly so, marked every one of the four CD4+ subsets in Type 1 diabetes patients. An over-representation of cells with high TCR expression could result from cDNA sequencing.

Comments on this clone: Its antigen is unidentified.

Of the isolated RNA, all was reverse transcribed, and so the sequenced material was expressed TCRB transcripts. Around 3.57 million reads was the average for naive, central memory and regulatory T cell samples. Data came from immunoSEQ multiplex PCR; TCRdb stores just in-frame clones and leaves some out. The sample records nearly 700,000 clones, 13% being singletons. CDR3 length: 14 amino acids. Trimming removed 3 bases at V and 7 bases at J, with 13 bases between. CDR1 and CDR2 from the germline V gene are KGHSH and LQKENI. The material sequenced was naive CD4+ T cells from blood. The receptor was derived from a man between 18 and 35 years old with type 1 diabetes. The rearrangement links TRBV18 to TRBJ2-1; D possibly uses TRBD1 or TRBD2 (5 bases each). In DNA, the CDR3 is TGTGCCAGCTCACCTGGGACCAGTTGGAATGAGCAGTTCTTC. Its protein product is CASSPGTSWNEQFF.